This paragraph covers one TCR beta chain sequence. These data come from a study of response to subunit inactivated influenza vaccine. V was pared by 1 base and J by 9 bases, with 9 bases of the junction left unmatched. Germline V CDR1 and CDR2: SGHTA, FQGNSA. The CDR3 covers 16 residues. TCRdb analysed the RT-PCR reads with MiXCR anew, one entry per CDR3 protein. The data show about 780,000 distinct CDR3 sequences, roughly 18% seen once. The receptor comes from a man aged 45-65 years who received an inactivated influenza vaccine. This material consisted of PBMCs from blood, taken around 5 days after vaccination. The chain couples TRBV7-2 to TRBJ2-1; the match to TRBD2 covers 10 bases. The DNA for the CDR3 is TGTGCCAGCAGCTTAGGAGCCAGCGGGGGGGCCGGTGAGCAGTTCTTC. Its translation: CASSLGASGGAGEQFF.